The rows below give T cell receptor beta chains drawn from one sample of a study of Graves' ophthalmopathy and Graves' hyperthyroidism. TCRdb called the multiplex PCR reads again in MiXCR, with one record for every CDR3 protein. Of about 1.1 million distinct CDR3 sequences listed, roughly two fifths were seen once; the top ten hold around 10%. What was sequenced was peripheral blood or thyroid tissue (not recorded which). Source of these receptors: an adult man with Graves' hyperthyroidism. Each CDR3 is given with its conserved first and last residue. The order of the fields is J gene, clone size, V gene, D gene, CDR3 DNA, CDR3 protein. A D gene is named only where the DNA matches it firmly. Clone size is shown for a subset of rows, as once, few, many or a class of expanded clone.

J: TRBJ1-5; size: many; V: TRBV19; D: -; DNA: TGTGCCAGCTCAGCCGGTCGGATGGGGCCCCAGCATTTT; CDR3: CASSAGRMGPQHF
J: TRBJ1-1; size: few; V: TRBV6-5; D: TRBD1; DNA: TGTGCCAGCACCATCGGACAGGGGGGCACAGAAGCTTTCTTT; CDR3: CASTIGQGGTEAFF
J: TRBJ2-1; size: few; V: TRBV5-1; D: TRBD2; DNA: TGCGCCAGCGGGGGACTAGCGGGGTCCCCGGCCAATGAGCAGTTCTTC; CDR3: CASGGLAGSPANEQFF
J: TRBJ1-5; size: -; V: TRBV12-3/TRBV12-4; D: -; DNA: TGTGCCAGCAGGGAGGGCCGTCAGCCCCAGCATTTT; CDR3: CASREGRQPQHF
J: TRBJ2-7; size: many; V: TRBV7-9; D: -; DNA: TGTGCCAGCAGCTCCGGGGCACTCTACGAGCAGTACTTC; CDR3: CASSSGALYEQYF
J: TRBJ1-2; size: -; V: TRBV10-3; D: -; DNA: TGTGCCATCAGTGGACAGGCTAACTATGGCTACACCTTC; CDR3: CAISGQANYGYTF
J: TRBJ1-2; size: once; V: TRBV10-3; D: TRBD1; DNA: TGTGCCAGCAGTGAACCGACAGGGCAACGCGGCTACACCTTC; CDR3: CASSEPTGQRGYTF
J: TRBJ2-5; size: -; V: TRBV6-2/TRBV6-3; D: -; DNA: TGTGCCAGCAGTTACGGATATTCGCAGACCCAGTACTTC; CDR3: CASSYGYSQTQYF
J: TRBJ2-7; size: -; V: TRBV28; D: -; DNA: TGTGCCAGCAGTTTACCCGGCAGGGTTCACTACGAGCAGTACTTC; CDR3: CASSLPGRVHYEQYF
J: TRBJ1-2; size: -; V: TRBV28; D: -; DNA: TGTGCCAGCACCACAAACGACTATGGCTACACCTTC; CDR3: CASTTNDYGYTF
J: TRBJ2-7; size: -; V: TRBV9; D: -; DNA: TGTGCCAGCAGCCAACTACAGGACGGGGGTAACCGTCGGTACTTC; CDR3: CASSQLQDGGNRRYF
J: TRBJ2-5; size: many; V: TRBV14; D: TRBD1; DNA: TGTGCCAGCAGCCAAGGACAGGGTCTACCTGGGACCCAGTACTTC; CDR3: CASSQGQGLPGTQYF
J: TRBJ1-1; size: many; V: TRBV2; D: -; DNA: TGTGCCAGCAGTGACACATTCGGCACTGAAGCTTTCTTT; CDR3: CASSDTFGTEAFF
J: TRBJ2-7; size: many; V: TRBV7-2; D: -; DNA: TGTGCCAGCAGCATGAGCTTCTACGAGCAGTACTTC; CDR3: CASSMSFYEQYF
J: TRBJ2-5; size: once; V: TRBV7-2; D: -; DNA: TGTGCCAGCAACCCTCGGGACATCCAAGAGACCCAGTACTTC; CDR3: CASNPRDIQETQYF
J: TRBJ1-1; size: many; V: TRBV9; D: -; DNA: TGTGCCAGCAGCCGTATGGATTTGGGGGCCGCTGAAGCTTTCTTT; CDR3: CASSRMDLGAAEAFF
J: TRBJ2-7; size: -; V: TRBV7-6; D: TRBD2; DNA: TGTGCCAGCAGCCAGCGGGGGGATACCTACGAGCAGTACTTC; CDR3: CASSQRGDTYEQYF
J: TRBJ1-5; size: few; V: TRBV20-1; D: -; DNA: TGCAGTGCTAGGGGCGGGACGGTACAGAATCAGCCCCAGCATTTT; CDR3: CSARGGTVQNQPQHF
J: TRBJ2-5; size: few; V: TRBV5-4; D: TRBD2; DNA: TGTGCCAGCAGCTTGGGGGGGGGTTTCGATAAAGAGACCCAGTACTTC; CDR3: CASSLGGGFDKETQYF
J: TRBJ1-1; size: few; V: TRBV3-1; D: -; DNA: TGTGCCAGCAGCCCCAAACAGGGCCAGGACACTGAAGCTTTCTTT; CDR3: CASSPKQGQDTEAFF
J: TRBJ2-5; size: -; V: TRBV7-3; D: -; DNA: TGCGCCAGCAGCCAAGTCCCAGGCTACCAAGAGACCCAGTACTTC; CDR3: CASSQVPGYQETQYF
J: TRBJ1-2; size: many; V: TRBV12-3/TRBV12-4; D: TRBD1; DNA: TGTGCCAGCAGCCCCGGGACAGGGGAAGTCGGCTACACCTTC; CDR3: CASSPGTGEVGYTF
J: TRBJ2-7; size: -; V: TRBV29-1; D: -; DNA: TGCAGCGCCGAGGGGGGGGCCAGAGCCTACGAGCAGTACTTC; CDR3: CSAEGGARAYEQYF
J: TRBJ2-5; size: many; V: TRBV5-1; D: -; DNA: TGCGCCAGCAGCTTGAGCGCTCCTTACCAAGAGACCCAGTACTTC; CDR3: CASSLSAPYQETQYF
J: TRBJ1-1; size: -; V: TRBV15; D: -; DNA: TGTGCCACCAGCACCGGCAGGGTGAGCACTGAAGCTTTCTTT; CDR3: CATSTGRVSTEAFF
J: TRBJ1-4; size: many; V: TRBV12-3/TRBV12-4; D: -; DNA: TGTGCCAGCAGTTTGCACAGAGCAAATGAAAAACTGTTTTTT; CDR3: CASSLHRANEKLFF
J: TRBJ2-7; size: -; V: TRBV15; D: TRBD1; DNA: TGTGCCACCAGCAAGGGGACAGTCTACGAGCAGTACTTC; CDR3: CATSKGTVYEQYF
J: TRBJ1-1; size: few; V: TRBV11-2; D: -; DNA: TGTGCCAGCAGCTGGGCAGGGAGGACTGAAGCTTTCTTT; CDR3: CASSWAGRTEAFF
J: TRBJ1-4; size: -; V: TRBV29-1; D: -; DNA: TGCAGGGTTGGGGCAGCCAACTCAACTAGTGAAAAACTGTTTTTT; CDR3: CRVGAANSTSEKLFF
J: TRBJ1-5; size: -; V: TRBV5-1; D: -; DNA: TGCGCCAGCAGCCCGGGCTCAGGGGTACACCAGCCCCAGCATTTT; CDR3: CASSPGSGVHQPQHF
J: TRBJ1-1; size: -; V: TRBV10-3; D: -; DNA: TGTGCCATCAGTGAGGGTTGGCGGTCCCCTAAAGCTTTCTTT; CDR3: CAISEGWRSPKAFF
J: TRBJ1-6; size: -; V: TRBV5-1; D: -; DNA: TGCGCCAGCAGCTTGGAGGCCCCCGGGCTCGGTTCACCCCTCCACTTT; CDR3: CASSLEAPGLGSPLHF
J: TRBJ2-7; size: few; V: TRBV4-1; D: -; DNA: TGCGCCAGCAGCCAAGAGATCCAAGTCCTCTACGAGCAGTACTTC; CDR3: CASSQEIQVLYEQYF
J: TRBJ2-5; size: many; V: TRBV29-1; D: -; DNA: TGCAGCGTCCCCGGCGGACCCCATAGGTCCCAGTACTTC; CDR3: CSVPGGPHRSQYF
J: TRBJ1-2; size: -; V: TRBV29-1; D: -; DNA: TGCAGCGTTAAAAGGGACGTCAACTATGGCTACACCTTC; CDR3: CSVKRDVNYGYTF
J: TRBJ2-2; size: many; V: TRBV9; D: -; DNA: TGTGCCAGCAGCGTGGGATTCACCGGGGAGCTGTTTTTT; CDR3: CASSVGFTGELFF
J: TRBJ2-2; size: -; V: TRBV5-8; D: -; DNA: TGTGCCAGCAGCCCTAACAGGGTGAACACCGGGGAGCTGTTTTTT; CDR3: CASSPNRVNTGELFF
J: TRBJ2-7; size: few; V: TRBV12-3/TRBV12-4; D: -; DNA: TGTGCCAGCAGTCCCCACGTGACAGGTTCCTACGAGCAGTACTTC; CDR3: CASSPHVTGSYEQYF
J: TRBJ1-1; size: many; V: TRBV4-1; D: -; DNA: TGCGCCAGCAGCCCCCACGGAAGCCTGAACACTGAAGCTTTCTTT; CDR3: CASSPHGSLNTEAFF
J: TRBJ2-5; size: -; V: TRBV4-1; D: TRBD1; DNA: TGCGCCAGCAGCTCTCGCTCGACAGGGTGGGAAGAGACCCAGTGCTTC; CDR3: CASSSRSTGWEETQCF
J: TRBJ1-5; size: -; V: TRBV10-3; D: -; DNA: TGTGCCATCCGGCCGGGGAGAGGAGAGACCCAGCATTTT; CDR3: CAIRPGRGETQHF
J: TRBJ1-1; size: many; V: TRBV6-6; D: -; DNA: TGTGCCAGCTTCCGAGGGGACAAGAACACTGAAGCTTTCTTT; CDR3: CASFRGDKNTEAFF
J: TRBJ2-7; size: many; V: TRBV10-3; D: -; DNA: TGTGCCATCAGTGGAACAGGGACCTCCTACGAGCAGTACTTC; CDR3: CAISGTGTSYEQYF
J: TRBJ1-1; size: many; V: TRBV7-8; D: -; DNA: TGTGCCAGCAGCTTAGGGGGCAGGGGTGGCACTGAAGCTTTCTTT; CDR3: CASSLGGRGGTEAFF
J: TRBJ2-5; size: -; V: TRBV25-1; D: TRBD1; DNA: TGTGCCAGCAGTGCGACAGGGGGGAGAAAGACCCAGTACTTC; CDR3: CASSATGGRKTQYF